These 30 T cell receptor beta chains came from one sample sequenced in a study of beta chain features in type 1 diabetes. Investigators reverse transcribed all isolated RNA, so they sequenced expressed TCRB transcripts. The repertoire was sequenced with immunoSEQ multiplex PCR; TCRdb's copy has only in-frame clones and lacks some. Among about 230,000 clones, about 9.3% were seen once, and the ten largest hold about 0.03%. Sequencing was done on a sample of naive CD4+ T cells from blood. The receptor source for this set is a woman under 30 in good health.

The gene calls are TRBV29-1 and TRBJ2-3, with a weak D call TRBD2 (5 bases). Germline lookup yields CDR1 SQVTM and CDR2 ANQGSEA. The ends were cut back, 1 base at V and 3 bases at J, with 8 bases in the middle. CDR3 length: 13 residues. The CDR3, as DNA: TGCAGCGTTGAAGGGCGGGCAACAGATACGCAGTATTTT. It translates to CSVEGRATDTQYF.

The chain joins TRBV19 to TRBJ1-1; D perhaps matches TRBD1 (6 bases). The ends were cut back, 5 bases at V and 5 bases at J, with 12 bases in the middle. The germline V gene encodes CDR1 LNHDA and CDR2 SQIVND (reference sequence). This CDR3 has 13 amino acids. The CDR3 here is CASSGGGWTEAFF. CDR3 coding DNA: TGTGCCAGTAGTGGGGGGGGCTGGACTGAAGCTTTCTTT.

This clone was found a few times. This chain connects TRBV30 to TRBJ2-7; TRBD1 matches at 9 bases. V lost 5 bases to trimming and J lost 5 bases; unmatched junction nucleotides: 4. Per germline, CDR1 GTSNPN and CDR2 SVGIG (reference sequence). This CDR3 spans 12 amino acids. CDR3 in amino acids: CAWDRGLDEQYF. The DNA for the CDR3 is TGTGCCTGGGACAGGGGGTTGGACGAGCAGTACTTC. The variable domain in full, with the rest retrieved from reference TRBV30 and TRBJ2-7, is SQTIHQWPATLVQPVGSPLSLECTVEGTSNPNLYWYRQAAGRGLQLLFYSVGIGQISSEVPQNLSASRPQDRQFILSSKKLLLSDSGFYLCAWDRGLDEQYFGPGTRLTVT.

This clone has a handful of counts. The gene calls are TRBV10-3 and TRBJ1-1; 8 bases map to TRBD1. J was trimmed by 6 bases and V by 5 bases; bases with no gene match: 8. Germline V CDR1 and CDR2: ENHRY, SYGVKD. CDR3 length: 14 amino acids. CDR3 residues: CAISTDRGPAEAFF. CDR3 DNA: TGTGCCATCAGTACCGACAGGGGACCTGCTGAAGCTTTCTTT.

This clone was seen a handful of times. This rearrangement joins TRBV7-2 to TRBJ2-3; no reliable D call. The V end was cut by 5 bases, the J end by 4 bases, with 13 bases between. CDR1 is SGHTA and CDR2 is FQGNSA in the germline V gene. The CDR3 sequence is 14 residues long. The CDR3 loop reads CASSPTASSDTQYF. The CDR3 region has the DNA TGTGCCAGCAGCCCCACGGCTAGTTCAGATACGCAGTATTTT. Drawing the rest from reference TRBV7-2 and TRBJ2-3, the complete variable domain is GAGVSQSPSNKVTEKGKDVELRCDPISGHTALYWYRQSLGQGLEFLIYFQGNSAPDKSGLPSDRFSAERTGGSVSTLTIQRTQQEDSAVYLCASSPTASSDTQYFGPGTRLTVL.

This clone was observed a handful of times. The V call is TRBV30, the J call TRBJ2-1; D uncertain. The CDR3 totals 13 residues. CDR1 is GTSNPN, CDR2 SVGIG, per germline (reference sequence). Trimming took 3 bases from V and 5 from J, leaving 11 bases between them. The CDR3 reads CAWRFSRDNEQFF. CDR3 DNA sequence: TGTGCCTGGAGATTCTCCCGTGACAATGAGCAGTTCTTC.

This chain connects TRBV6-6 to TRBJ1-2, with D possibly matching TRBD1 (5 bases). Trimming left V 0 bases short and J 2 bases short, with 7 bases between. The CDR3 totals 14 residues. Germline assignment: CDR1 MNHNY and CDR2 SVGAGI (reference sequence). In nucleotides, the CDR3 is TGTGCCAGCAGTTACTCGGGGGGGAACTATGGCTACACCTTC. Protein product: CASSYSGGNYGYTF.

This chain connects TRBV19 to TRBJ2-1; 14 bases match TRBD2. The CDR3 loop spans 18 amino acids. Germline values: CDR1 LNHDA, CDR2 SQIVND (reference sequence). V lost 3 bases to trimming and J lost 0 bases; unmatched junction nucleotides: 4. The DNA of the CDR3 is TGTGCCAGTAGTATTGGGACTAGCGGGGGACGCTCCTACAATGAGCAGTTCTTC. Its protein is CASSIGTSGGRSYNEQFF. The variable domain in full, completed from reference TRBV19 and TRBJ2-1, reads DGGITQSPKYLFRKEGQNVTLSCEQNLNHDAMYWYRQDPGQGLRLIYYSQIVNDFQKGDIAEGYSVSREKKESFPLTVTSAQKNPTAFYLCASSIGTSGGRSYNEQFFGPGTRLTVL.

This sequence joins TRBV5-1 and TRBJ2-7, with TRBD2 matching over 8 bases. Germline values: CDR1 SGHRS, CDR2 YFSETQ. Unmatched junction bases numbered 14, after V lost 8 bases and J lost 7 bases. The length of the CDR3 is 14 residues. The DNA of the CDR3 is TGCGCCAGTCGGTTCGCGGGAGGCCCTAGGGAGCAGTACTTC. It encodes CASRFAGGPREQYF.

CDR3 sequence: CSASERDSEQYF. In DNA form, the CDR3 reads TGCAGCGCCTCAGAAAGGGACAGCGAGCAGTACTTC. The chain uses TRBV29-1 and TRBJ2-7; 7 bases map to TRBD1. CDR3 length equals 12 residues. Per germline, CDR1 SQVTM and CDR2 ANQGSEA. J gave up 6 bases and V 7 bases, and 9 bases lay outside the gene matches.

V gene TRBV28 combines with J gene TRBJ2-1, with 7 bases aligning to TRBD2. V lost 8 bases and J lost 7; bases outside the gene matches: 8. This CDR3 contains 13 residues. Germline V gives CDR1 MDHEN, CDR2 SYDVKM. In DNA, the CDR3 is TGTGCCAGCGAGTTTTGGCGGGGGAATGAGCAGTTCTTC. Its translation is CASEFWRGNEQFF.

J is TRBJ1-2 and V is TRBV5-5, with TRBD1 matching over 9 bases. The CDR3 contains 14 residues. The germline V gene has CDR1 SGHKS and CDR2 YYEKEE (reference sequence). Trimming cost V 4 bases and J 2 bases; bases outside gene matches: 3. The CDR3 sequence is CASSQGQGNYGYTF. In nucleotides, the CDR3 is TGTGCCAGCAGCCAGGGACAGGGAAACTATGGCTACACCTTC. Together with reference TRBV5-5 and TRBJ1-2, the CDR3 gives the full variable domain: DAGVTQSPTHLIKTRGQQVTLRCSPISGHKSVSWYQQVLGQGPQFIFQYYEKEERGRGNFPDRFSARQFPNYSSELNVNALLLGDSALYLCASSQGQGNYGYTFGSGTRLTVV.

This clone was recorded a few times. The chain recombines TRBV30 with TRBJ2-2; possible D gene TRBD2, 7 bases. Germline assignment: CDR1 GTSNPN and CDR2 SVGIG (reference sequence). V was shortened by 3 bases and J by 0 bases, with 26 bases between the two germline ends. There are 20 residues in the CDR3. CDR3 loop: CAWRPRGWGVGGANTGELFF. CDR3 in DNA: TGTGCCTGGAGACCCCGGGGCTGGGGTGTAGGGGGGGCGAACACCGGGGAGCTGTTTTTT.

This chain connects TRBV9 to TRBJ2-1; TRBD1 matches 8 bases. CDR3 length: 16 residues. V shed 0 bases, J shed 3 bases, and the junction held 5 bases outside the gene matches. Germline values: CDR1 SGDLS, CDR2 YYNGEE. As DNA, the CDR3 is TGTGCCAGCAGCGTAGCAGGGGGCAACCTCTACAATGAGCAGTTCTTC. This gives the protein CASSVAGGNLYNEQFF.

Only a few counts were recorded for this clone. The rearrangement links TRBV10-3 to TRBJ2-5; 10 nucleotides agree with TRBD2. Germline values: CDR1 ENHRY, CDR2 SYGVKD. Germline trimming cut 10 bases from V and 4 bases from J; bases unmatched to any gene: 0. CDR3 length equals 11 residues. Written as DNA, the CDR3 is TGTGCCACTAGCGGGGGAGAGACCCAGTACTTC. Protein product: CATSGGETQYF.

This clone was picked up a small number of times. This CDR3 is CAWSGLTGPNTEAFF. Here the CDR3 DNA reads TGTGCCTGGAGTGGCCTGACAGGACCAAACACTGAAGCTTTCTTT. The chain is built from TRBV30 and TRBJ1-1, with a tentative D call TRBD1 (6 bases). Trimming cost V 1 base and J 2 bases, with 14 bases left between them. The CDR3 is made up of 15 amino acids. Germline lookup yields CDR1 GTSNPN and CDR2 SVGIG (reference sequence).

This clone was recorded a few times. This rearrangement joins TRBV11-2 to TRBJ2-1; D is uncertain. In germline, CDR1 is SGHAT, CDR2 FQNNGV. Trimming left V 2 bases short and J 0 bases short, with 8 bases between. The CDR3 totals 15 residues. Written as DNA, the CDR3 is TGTGCCAGCAGCTTACCTACCCGCTCCTACAATGAGCAGTTCTTC. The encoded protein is CASSLPTRSYNEQFF.

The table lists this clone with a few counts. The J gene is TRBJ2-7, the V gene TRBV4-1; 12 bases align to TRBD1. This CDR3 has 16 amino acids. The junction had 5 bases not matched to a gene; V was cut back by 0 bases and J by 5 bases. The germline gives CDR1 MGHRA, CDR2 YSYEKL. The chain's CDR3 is CASSQDPGQGAHEQYF. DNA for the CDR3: TGCGCCAGCAGCCAAGACCCGGGACAGGGGGCACACGAGCAGTACTTC.

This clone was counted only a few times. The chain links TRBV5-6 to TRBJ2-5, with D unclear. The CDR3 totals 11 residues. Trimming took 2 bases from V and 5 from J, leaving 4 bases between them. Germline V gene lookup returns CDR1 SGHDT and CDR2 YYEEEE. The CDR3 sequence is CASSFSETQYF. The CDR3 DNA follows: TGTGCCAGCAGCTTCTCTGAGACCCAGTACTTC. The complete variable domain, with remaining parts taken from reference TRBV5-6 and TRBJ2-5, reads DAGVTQSPTHLIKTRGQQVTLRCSPKSGHDTVSWYQQALGQGPQFIFQYYEEEERQRGNFPDRFSGHQFPNYSSELNVNALLLGDSALYLCASSFSETQYFGPGTRLLVL.

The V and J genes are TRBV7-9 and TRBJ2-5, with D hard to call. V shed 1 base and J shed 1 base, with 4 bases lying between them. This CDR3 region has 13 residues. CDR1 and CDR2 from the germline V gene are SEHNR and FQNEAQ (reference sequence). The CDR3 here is CASSLVSQETQYF. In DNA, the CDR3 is TGTGCCAGCAGCTTAGTCTCCCAAGAGACCCAGTACTTC.

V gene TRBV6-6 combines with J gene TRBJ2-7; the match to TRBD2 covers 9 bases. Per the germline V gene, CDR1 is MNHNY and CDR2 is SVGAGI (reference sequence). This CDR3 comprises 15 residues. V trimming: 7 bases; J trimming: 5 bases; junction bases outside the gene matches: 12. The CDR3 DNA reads TGTGCCAGCACCCTTGGTCTAGCGGGATACGACGAGCAGTACTTC. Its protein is CASTLGLAGYDEQYF.

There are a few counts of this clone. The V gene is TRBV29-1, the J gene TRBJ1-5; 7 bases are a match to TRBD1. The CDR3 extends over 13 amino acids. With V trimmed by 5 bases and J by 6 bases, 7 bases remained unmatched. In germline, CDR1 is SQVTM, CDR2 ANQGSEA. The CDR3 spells CSVTTGASQPQHF. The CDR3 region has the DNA TGCAGCGTTACTACAGGGGCATCTCAGCCCCAGCATTTT.

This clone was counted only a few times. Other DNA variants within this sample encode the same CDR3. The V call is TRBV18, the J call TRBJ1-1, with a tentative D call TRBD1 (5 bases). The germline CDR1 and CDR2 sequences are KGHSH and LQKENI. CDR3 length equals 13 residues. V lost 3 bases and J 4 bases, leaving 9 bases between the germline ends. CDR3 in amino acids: CASSPLGGTEAFF. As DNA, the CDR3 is TGTGCCAGCTCACCCCTGGGGGGCACTGAAGCTTTCTTT.

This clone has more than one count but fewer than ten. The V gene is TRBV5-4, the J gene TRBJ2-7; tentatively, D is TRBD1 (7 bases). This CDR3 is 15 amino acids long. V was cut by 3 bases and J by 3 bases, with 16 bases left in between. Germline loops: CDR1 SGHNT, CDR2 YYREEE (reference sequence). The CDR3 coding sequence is TGTGCCAGCAGCTCCCGAGGAGGGGGCAGCTACGAGCAGTACTTC. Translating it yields CASSSRGGGSYEQYF. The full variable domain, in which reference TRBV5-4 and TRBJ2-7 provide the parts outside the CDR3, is ETGVTQSPTHLIKTRGQQVTLRCSSQSGHNTVSWYQQALGQGPQFIFQYYREEENGRGNFPPRFSGLQFPNYSSELNVNALELDDSALYLCASSSRGGGSYEQYFGPGTRLTVT.

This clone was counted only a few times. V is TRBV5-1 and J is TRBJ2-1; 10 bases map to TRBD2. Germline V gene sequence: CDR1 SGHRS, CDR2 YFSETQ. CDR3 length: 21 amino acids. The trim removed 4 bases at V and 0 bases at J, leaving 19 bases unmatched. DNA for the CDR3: TGCGCCAGCAGCCCCGGGCTGGGCCTAGCGGGGGACAAGAGCTCCTACAATGAGCAGTTCTTC. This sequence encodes CASSPGLGLAGDKSSYNEQFF.

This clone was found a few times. The CDR3 region is CASSEARVTGGSSYNEQFF. The CDR3 DNA is TGTGCCAGCAGTGAAGCGCGTGTGACAGGGGGCAGCTCCTACAATGAGCAGTTCTTC. The genes are TRBV2 and TRBJ2-1; TRBD1 agrees at 10 bases. V dropped 0 bases and J dropped 0; count of bases not matched to a gene: 8. The CDR3 loop spans 19 amino acids. Germline CDR1 is SNHLY and CDR2 is FYNNEI.

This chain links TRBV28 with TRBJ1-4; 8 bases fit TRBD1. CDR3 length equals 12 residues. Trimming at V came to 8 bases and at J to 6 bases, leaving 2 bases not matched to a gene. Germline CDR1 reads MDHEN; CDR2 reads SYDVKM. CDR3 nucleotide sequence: TGTGCCAGCGCAGGGGGCCATGAAAAACTGTTTTTT. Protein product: CASAGGHEKLFF. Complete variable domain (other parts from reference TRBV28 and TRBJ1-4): DVKVTQSSRYLVKRTGEKVFLECVQDMDHENMFWYRQDPGLGLRLIYFSYDVKMKEKGDIPEGYSVSREKKERFSLILESASTNQTSMYLCASAGGHEKLFFGSGTQLSVL.

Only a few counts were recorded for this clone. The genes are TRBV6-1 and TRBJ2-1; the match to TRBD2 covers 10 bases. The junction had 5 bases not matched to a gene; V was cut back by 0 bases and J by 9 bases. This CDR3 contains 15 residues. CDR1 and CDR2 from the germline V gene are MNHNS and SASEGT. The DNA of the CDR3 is TGTGCCAGCAGTGAAGCGCGAGCGGGAGGGGGTGAGCAGTTCTTC. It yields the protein CASSEARAGGGEQFF.

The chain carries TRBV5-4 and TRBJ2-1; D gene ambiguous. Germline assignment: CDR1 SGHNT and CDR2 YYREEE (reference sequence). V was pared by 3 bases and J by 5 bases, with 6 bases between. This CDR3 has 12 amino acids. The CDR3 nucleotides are TGTGCCAGCAGCTGGCAGAACAATGAGCAGTTCTTC. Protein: CASSWQNNEQFF.

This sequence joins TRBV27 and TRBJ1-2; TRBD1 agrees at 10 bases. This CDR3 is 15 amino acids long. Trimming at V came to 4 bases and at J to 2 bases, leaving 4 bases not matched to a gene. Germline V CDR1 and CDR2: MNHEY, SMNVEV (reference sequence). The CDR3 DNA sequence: TGTGCCAGCAGTTCCGGGGGACAGGGGAACTATGGCTACACCTTC. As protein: CASSSGGQGNYGYTF.